The 19 T cell receptor beta chains in this list originate from one sample, sequenced in a study of tumor-infiltrating lymphocytes in localized non-small cell lung cancer. The table came from immunoSEQ multiplex PCR; TCRdb's copy has only in-frame clones and leaves some out. The sample includes 21,000 or so clones, around 67% of them seen just once. The material sequenced was lung tumor tissue. The source of these receptors is a human donor with non-small cell lung cancer.

The chain uses TRBV5-4 and TRBJ2-7, with 7 bases identical to TRBD1. V lost 5 bases and J lost 2; bases outside the gene matches: 7. The CDR3 sequence is 14 residues long. The V gene's germline CDR1 is SGHNT and CDR2 YYREEE (reference sequence). The CDR3 nucleotides read TGTGCCAGCAGACGGGACAGATCTACCTACGAGCAGTACTTC. Encoded protein: CASRRDRSTYEQYF.

This clone was observed a handful of times. V and J are TRBV11-3 and TRBJ2-5; the D is unclear. Germline V gene data show CDR1 as SGHNT and CDR2 as YENEEA. The CDR3 contains 13 residues. V was clipped by 6 bases and J by 4 bases, with 12 bases between them. CDR3 in amino acids: CASRRGSLETQYF. CDR3 nucleotide sequence: TGTGCCAGCAGGCGTGGCAGTTTAGAGACCCAGTACTTC. Drawing the rest from reference TRBV11-3 and TRBJ2-5, the complete variable domain is EAGVVQSPRYKIIEKKQPVAFWCNPISGHNTLYWYLQNLGQGPELLIRYENEEAVDDSQLPKDRFSAERLKGVDSTLKIQPAELGDSAVYLCASRRGSLETQYFGPGTRLLVL.

This chain uses TRBV5-1 with TRBJ2-2; no reliable D call. This CDR3 is 15 amino acids long. V lost 4 bases to trimming and J lost 6 bases, with 16 bases between them. CDR1 and CDR2 from the germline V gene are SGHRS and YFSETQ. The chain's CDR3 is CASSDSPSGSGELFF. The CDR3 DNA sequence: TGCGCCAGCAGCGACTCCCCATCCGGCTCCGGGGAGCTGTTTTTT. Full variable domain (missing parts from reference TRBV5-1 and TRBJ2-2): KAGVTQTPRYLIKTRGQQVTLSCSPISGHRSVSWYQQTPGQGLQFLFEYFSETQRNKGNFPGRFSGRQFSNSRSEMNVSTLELGDSALYLCASSDSPSGSGELFFGEGSRLTVL.

J is TRBJ1-1 and V is TRBV5-5, with D perhaps matching TRBD1 (5 bases). Germline CDR1 and CDR2: SGHKS and YYEKEE (reference sequence). The V end was cut by 0 bases, the J end by 4 bases, with 7 bases between. The CDR3 totals 13 residues. CDR3 nucleotides: TGTGCCAGCAGCTTGGGGGGGACCACTGAAGCTTTCTTT. This gives the protein CASSLGGTTEAFF.

The rearrangement links TRBV29-1 to TRBJ2-2, with a possible D match to TRBD2 (5 bases). The CDR3 totals 11 residues. V lost 6 bases to trimming and J lost 5 bases, with 7 bases between them. The germline gives CDR1 SQVTM, CDR2 ANQGSEA. CDR3: CSVGVTGELFF. The CDR3 coding sequence is TGCAGCGTCGGGGTAACCGGGGAGCTGTTTTTT.

The CDR3: CASSNPEALNSPLHF. The DNA for the CDR3 is TGTGCCAGTAGTAACCCAGAAGCGTTAAATTCACCCCTCCACTTT. V gene TRBV19 combines with J gene TRBJ1-6; D gene unclear. The germline V gene has CDR1 LNHDA and CDR2 SQIVND (reference sequence). CDR3 size: 15 residues. The germline V and J ends were trimmed by 4 bases and 7 bases, with 14 bases remaining between them.

The rearrangement joins TRBV30 to TRBJ2-3; the D call may be TRBD1 or TRBD2 (5 bases each). This CDR3 region has 13 residues. Trimming removed 3 bases from V and 2 bases from J, with 9 bases in between. CDR1 and CDR2 (germline): GTSNPN, SVGIG (reference sequence). Here the CDR3 reads CAWSSGHTDTQYF. In DNA form, the CDR3 reads TGTGCCTGGAGCAGCGGACACACAGATACGCAGTATTTT. Complete variable domain (other parts from reference TRBV30 and TRBJ2-3): SQTIHQWPATLVQPVGSPLSLECTVEGTSNPNLYWYRQAAGRGLQLLFYSVGIGQISSEVPQNLSASRPQDRQFILSSKKLLLSDSGFYLCAWSSGHTDTQYFGPGTRLTVL.

This chain uses TRBV18 with TRBJ2-7; D gene uncertain. The V and J ends lost 1 base and 6 bases respectively, with 7 bases between them. Germline V CDR1 and CDR2: KGHSH, LQKENI. CDR3 length: 12 amino acids. In DNA form, the CDR3 reads TGTGCCAGCTCACCACAGGACGCCGAGCAGTACTTC. Protein product: CASSPQDAEQYF. Filled out from reference TRBV18 and TRBJ2-7, the complete variable domain reads NAGVMQNPRHLVRRRGQEARLRCSPMKGHSHVYWYRQLPEEGLKFMVYLQKENIIDESGMPKERFSAEFPKEGPSILRIQQVVRGDSAAYFCASSPQDAEQYFGPGTRLTVT.

The rearrangement links TRBV7-9 to TRBJ2-7, with D unresolved. V lost 5 bases, J lost 7 bases, and 24 bases lay in between. Germline CDR1 SEHNR, CDR2 FQNEAQ (reference sequence). This CDR3 contains 16 residues. In nucleotides, the CDR3 is TGTGCCAGCAGCCCCCTTTGGGAAACTCCTTCGCGGGAGCAGTACTTC. Its protein is CASSPLWETPSREQYF. Full variable domain (remainder filled in from reference TRBV7-9 and TRBJ2-7): DTGVSQNPRHKITKRGQNVTFRCDPISEHNRLYWYRQTLGQGPEFLTYFQNEAQLEKSRLLSDRFSAERPKGSFSTLEIQRTEQGDSAMYLCASSPLWETPSREQYFGPGTRLTVT.

By share of the sample, this clone is medium-sized (0.01 to 0.1%). Other DNA sequences from this sample encode an identical CDR3 as well. The V gene is TRBV19, the J gene TRBJ1-2; D ambiguous. CDR3 size: 11 residues. The V end lost 4 bases, the J end lost 8 bases, and 8 bases lay between the germline ends. Germline lookup yields CDR1 LNHDA and CDR2 SQIVND (reference sequence). The CDR3 loop reads CASSRTGGYTF. Written as DNA, the CDR3 is TGTGCCAGTAGTAGAACGGGAGGCTACACCTTC. Full variable domain (outside the CDR3, taken from reference TRBV19 and TRBJ1-2): DGGITQSPKYLFRKEGQNVTLSCEQNLNHDAMYWYRQDPGQGLRLIYYSQIVNDFQKGDIAEGYSVSREKKESFPLTVTSAQKNPTAFYLCASSRTGGYTFGSGTRLTVV.

V is TRBV9 and J is TRBJ2-1; 10 bases map to TRBD2. The germline CDR1 and CDR2 sequences are SGDLS and YYNGEE. J gave up 8 bases and V 3 bases, and 8 bases lay outside the gene matches. This CDR3 spans 15 amino acids. The CDR3: CASSAPGLARDEQFF. The CDR3 coding sequence is TGTGCCAGCAGCGCCCCGGGACTAGCGAGGGATGAGCAGTTCTTC.

This clone has more than one count but fewer than ten. The CDR3 loop is CASSQNPPVPPLNEQFF. Here the CDR3 DNA reads TGTGCCAGCAGCCAGAATCCGCCGGTCCCCCCTTTAAATGAGCAGTTCTTC. The chain carries TRBV7-2 and TRBJ2-1; D uncertain. Germline V lookup: CDR1 SGHTA, CDR2 FQGNSA. The CDR3 length is 17 residues. Trimming stripped 5 bases from V and 7 bases from J, with 24 bases between.

This clone was seen only a few times. V is TRBV11-3 and J is TRBJ2-1; TRBD2 agrees at 16 bases. Germline trimming cut 5 bases from V and 5 bases from J; bases unmatched to any gene: 9. CDR1 is SGHNT, CDR2 YENEEA, per germline. The CDR3 is 18 residues long. CDR3 DNA: TGTGCCAGCAGCCTATCTGGGACTAGCGGGGGGGTGAACAATGAGCAGTTCTTC. Its protein is CASSLSGTSGGVNNEQFF.

A word on this clone: Other DNA sequences of this sample code for an identical CDR3. The V call is TRBV5-5, the J call TRBJ1-1; no clear D gene. The CDR3 contains 13 residues. Germline V gene lookup returns CDR1 SGHKS and CDR2 YYEKEE (reference sequence). The ends were cut back, 0 bases at V and 5 bases at J, with 8 bases in the middle. The CDR3 bases are TGTGCCAGCAGCTTGGGGGAGAGAACTGAAGCTTTCTTT. This translates into CASSLGERTEAFF.

This clone was picked up a small number of times. The chain links TRBV6-1 to TRBJ2-7; 7 bases fit TRBD1. This CDR3 contains 12 residues. V dropped 3 bases and J dropped 4; count of bases not matched to a gene: 0. In germline, CDR1 is MNHNS, CDR2 SASEGT. The DNA for the CDR3 is TGTGCCAGCAGTGACAGGGGGTACGAGCAGTACTTC. Its translation is CASSDRGYEQYF.

This clone has a handful of counts. CDR3 DNA sequence: TGCGCCAGCACCAACAGTTATAGACGGGGGCCCGCTAACTATGGCTACACCTTC. Translation: CASTNSYRRGPANYGYTF. This chain connects TRBV4-1 to TRBJ1-2; a weak D match, TRBD1 (6 bases). Trimming cost V 7 bases and J 0 bases, with 24 bases left between them. The CDR3 consists of 18 residues. Looked up from germline, CDR1 is MGHRA and CDR2 is YSYEKL.

The V and J genes are TRBV5-1 and TRBJ1-5; a weak D match, TRBD1 (6 bases). Germline V gives CDR1 SGHRS, CDR2 YFSETQ. Trimming stripped 0 bases from V and 2 bases from J, with 12 bases between. This CDR3 has 16 residues. CDR3 DNA sequence: TGCGCCAGCAGCTTGGAGGGGGGGCAGGGCAATCAGCCCCAGCATTTT. As protein: CASSLEGGQGNQPQHF.

The CDR3 DNA reads as TGTGCCAGCAGTGAATTCGGAAGATCACAAGAGACCCAGTACTTC. Amino acids: CASSEFGRSQETQYF. The V and J genes are TRBV25-1 and TRBJ2-5, with D uncertain. Germline V gives CDR1 MGHDK, CDR2 SYGVNS. The CDR3 runs to 15 residues. V shed 1 base and J shed 2 bases, with 11 bases lying between them. Variable domain in full (rest from reference TRBV25-1 and TRBJ2-5): EADIYQTPRYLVIGTGKKITLECSQTMGHDKMYWYQQDPGMELHLIHYSYGVNSTEKGDLSSESTVSRIRTEHFPLTLESARPSHTSQYLCASSEFGRSQETQYFGPGTRLLVL.

The V and J genes are TRBV7-8 and TRBJ1-4, with D unclear. The V end was cut by 5 bases, the J end by 5 bases, with 12 bases between. The germline V gene has CDR1 SGHVS and CDR2 FQNEAQ. The CDR3 runs 14 residues. CDR3 amino acids: CASSDGGINEKLFF. DNA of the CDR3: TGTGCCAGCAGCGACGGCGGGATAAATGAAAAACTGTTTTTT.